These T cell receptor beta chains were read from a single sample in a study of CD8 T cells in Susac syndrome. TCRdb fed the immunoSEQ multiplex PCR reads into MiXCR, producing one record per CDR3 protein. The repertoire holds more than 85,000 distinct CDR3 sequences, with roughly 95% as singletons. Sequencing used CD4+ T cells from PBMCs. The receptors originated from a human donor in good health. The CDR3 runs from the conserved cysteine through the conserved F or W. Fields, in order: J gene, D gene, clone size, V gene, CDR3 DNA, CDR3 protein. The D gene is left open where the match is weak. Clone size is not always given. Where it is, it says once, few, many or a class for expanded clones.

>TRBJ2-6|TRBD2|.|TRBV6-5
TGTGCCAGCGGGCGGGGGGGCTCTGGGGCCAACGTCCTGACTTTC
CASGRGGSGANVLTF
>TRBJ1-5|TRBD1|.|TRBV28
TGTGCCAGCAGAACTAGTGGCAGGGGGCTTCCTCAGCCCCAGCATTTT
CASRTSGRGLPQPQHF
>TRBJ2-1|.|once|TRBV4-1
TGCGCCAGCAGCCAAGTATATGAGCAGTTCTTC
CASSQVYEQFF
>TRBJ2-3|.|once|TRBV5-6
TGTGCCAGCAGCAGGGGGTTAATCACAGATACGCAGTATTTT
CASSRGLITDTQYF
>TRBJ2-3|TRBD2|.|TRBV9
TGTGCCAGCAGCGTGAGAGCGACTAGCGGGAGGGATACGCAGTATTTT
CASSVRATSGRDTQYF
>TRBJ2-5|.|.|TRBV29-1
TGCAGCGTGGGTGATCGCCGGATCCAAGAGACCCAGTACTTC
CSVGDRRIQETQYF
>TRBJ2-5|.|.|TRBV3-1
TGTGCCAGCAGCCAAGGAAGGGTAGACCAAGAGACCCAGTACTTC
CASSQGRVDQETQYF
>TRBJ2-7|.|.|TRBV21-1
TGTGCCAGCAGCAAACTTACTAGCGGGAGTAACTACGAGCAGTACTTC
CASSKLTSGSNYEQYF
>TRBJ2-6|TRBD1|.|TRBV12-3/TRBV12-4
TGTGCCAGCAGTCGGACAGGGACCTGGGTCCTGACTTTC
CASSRTGTWVLTF
>TRBJ2-1|.|.|TRBV23-1
TGCGCCAGCAGTCAATCCCGGACACGGGGCGGTGAGCAGTTCTTC
CASSQSRTRGGEQFF
>TRBJ1-4|.|.|TRBV29-1
TGCAGCGTTGGAGGGCCAACTAATGAAAAACTGTTTTTT
CSVGGPTNEKLFF
>TRBJ2-3|TRBD1|.|TRBV24-1
TGTGCCACCAGTGATTCAAGACCGGGACAGAGAGGAGATACGCAGTATTTT
CATSDSRPGQRGDTQYF
>TRBJ1-1|TRBD1|.|TRBV5-1
TGCGCCAGCAGCTTGGGGGACAGGGGGAACACTGAAGCTTTCTTT
CASSLGDRGNTEAFF
>TRBJ1-2|.|.|TRBV6-1
TGTGCCAGCAGAGTGGGGGGCCAGAACTATGGCTACACCTTC
CASRVGGQNYGYTF
>TRBJ1-3|TRBD1|.|TRBV7-9
TGTGCCAGCAGCAACCGACAGGGGGATATATCTGGAAACACCATATATTTT
CASSNRQGDISGNTIYF
>TRBJ2-3|.|.|TRBV29-1
TGCAGCGTCGGCTGGAGGGAGGATACGCAGTATTTT
CSVGWREDTQYF
>TRBJ2-1|.|.|TRBV20-1
TGCAGTGCTAGAGATGTTCGGGCAGGGGTAAGCAATGAGCAGTTCTTC
CSARDVRAGVSNEQFF
>TRBJ1-1|.|.|TRBV29-1
TGCAGCGTTGTCGGGGTTCTGATGAACACTGAAGCTTTCTTT
CSVVGVLMNTEAFF
>TRBJ2-7|.|.|TRBV4-1
TGCGCCAGCAGCCAGGGATTTGGCGCCCGTAGCCACTACGAGCAGTACTTC
CASSQGFGARSHYEQYF
>TRBJ1-1|TRBD1|once|TRBV30
TGTGCCTGGAGCCAAAATTATTGGGACAGGGATGAAATGAACACTGAAGCTTTCTTT
CAWSQNYWDRDEMNTEAFF
>TRBJ2-2|.|.|TRBV5-1
TGCGCCAGCAGCTCGGACCCCACGAACACCGGGGAGCTGTTTTTT
CASSSDPTNTGELFF
>TRBJ2-5|.|.|TRBV28
TGTGCCAGCACCCAGAAATTGAGGGGATCCCAAGAGACCCAGTACTTC
CASTQKLRGSQETQYF
>TRBJ1-2|TRBD1|.|TRBV28
TGTGCCAGCAGTTCGCCGGGACAGGGGGGAGCTAACTATGGCTACACCTTC
CASSSPGQGGANYGYTF
>TRBJ2-7|.|.|TRBV7-9
TGTGCCAGCAGCTTAGAGGGCCACGAGCAGTACTTC
CASSLEGHEQYF
>TRBJ2-6|TRBD1|.|TRBV19
TGTGCCAGTAGTATAGTCCGGGGACAGGGTTCTGGGGCCAACGTCCTGACTTTC
CASSIVRGQGSGANVLTF
>TRBJ2-1|TRBD2|.|TRBV5-6
TGTGCCAGCAGCTTACCGGGACTAGCGAGAACCTCCTACAATGAGCAGTTCTTC
CASSLPGLARTSYNEQFF
>TRBJ1-3|.|.|TRBV6-5
TGTGCCAGCAGTTACTCGGGATCAGGAAACACCATATATTTT
CASSYSGSGNTIYF
>TRBJ2-1|TRBD1|.|TRBV5-1
TGCGCCAGCAGACAGGGGGCCAACAATGAGCAGTTCTTC
CASRQGANNEQFF
>TRBJ1-5|.|once|TRBV5-1
TGCGCCAGCAGCTTGGGACCCGGTCAGCCCCAGCATTTT
CASSLGPGQPQHF
>TRBJ1-4|TRBD1|once|TRBV7-2
TGTGCCAGCAGCCCTACGCCGGGACAGTATGAAAAACTGTTTTTT
CASSPTPGQYEKLFF
>TRBJ1-1|.|.|TRBV29-1
TGCAGCGTTGAAGAGGAAGGGACGATGAACACTGAAGCTTTCTTT
CSVEEEGTMNTEAFF
>TRBJ1-1|TRBD1|.|TRBV27
TGTGCCAGCAGTCCGGTACTGACAGGGGCCACTGAAGCTTTCTTT
CASSPVLTGATEAFF
>TRBJ2-7|TRBD1|.|TRBV2
TGTGCCAGCAGGTTTGGGACAGGGGGCTACGAGCAGTACTTC
CASRFGTGGYEQYF
>TRBJ2-1|.|.|TRBV20-1
TGCAGTGCTAGAGGGGCGGGCGTCTCCTACAATGAGCAGTTCTTC
CSARGAGVSYNEQFF
>TRBJ2-2|.|.|TRBV7-4
TGTGCCAGCAGCTTAGAGGCAGGAGGCGGAAACACCGGGGAGCTGTTTTTT
CASSLEAGGGNTGELFF
>TRBJ2-7|TRBD1|.|TRBV28
TGTGCCAGCAGTTCCCGGGACAGGGAGGACGAGCAGTACTTC
CASSSRDREDEQYF
>TRBJ2-3|TRBD2|.|TRBV29-1
TGCAGCGTTGAAGGTATTAGCGGGGCCACAGATACGCAGTATTTT
CSVEGISGATDTQYF
>TRBJ2-1|TRBD1|.|TRBV20-1
TGCAGTGCTGACAGGGCTCACAATGAGCAGTTCTTC
CSADRAHNEQFF
>TRBJ1-1|.|once|TRBV25-1
TGTGCCAGCAGGGGACCGATGTCGAACACTGAAGCTTTCTTT
CASRGPMSNTEAFF
>TRBJ2-7|TRBD2|.|TRBV19
TGTGCCAGTAGTATGAAGCGGGGCAACTCCTACGAGCAGTACTTC
CASSMKRGNSYEQYF
>TRBJ2-3|TRBD1|.|TRBV12-3/TRBV12-4
TGTGCCAGCACCCCGGGACAGGGCCCTACTAGCACAGATACGCAGTATTTT
CASTPGQGPTSTDTQYF
>TRBJ2-2|.|.|TRBV7-9
TGTGCCAGCAGCGCCGAAGCGACGAACACCGGGGAGCTGTTTTTT
CASSAEATNTGELFF
>TRBJ2-7|.|.|TRBV30
TGTGCCTGGAGTCGTGGGGGGACAGAAGTCTACGAGCAGTACTTC
CAWSRGGTEVYEQYF
>TRBJ2-5|.|.|TRBV3-1
TGTGCCAGCCGACGGGCAGGGATGAGGACCCAGTACTTC
CASRRAGMRTQYF
>TRBJ1-4|.|.|TRBV7-9
TGTGCCAGCAGCTTAGATGGGGGTACTGAAAAACTGTTTTTT
CASSLDGGTEKLFF
>TRBJ2-2|.|.|TRBV20-1
TGCAGTGCTAGAGATTTTTCCAGTTCCCCCGGGGAGCTGTTTTTT
CSARDFSSSPGELFF
>TRBJ1-2|TRBD1|.|TRBV9
TGTGCCAGCAGCGTAGCGGGACAGGGGGCCTATGGCTACACCTTC
CASSVAGQGAYGYTF
>TRBJ2-7|TRBD2|once|TRBV28
TGTGCCACCGAGCGGGGGGTTTACGAGCAGTACTTC
CATERGVYEQYF
>TRBJ2-1|TRBD2|.|TRBV3-1
TGTGCCAGCAGCCAACGGACTAGAGGGCTGAGTGAGCAGTTCTTC
CASSQRTRGLSEQFF
>TRBJ2-3|.|.|TRBV6-6
TGTGCCAGCAGTCACGGAAAGGATAGCACAGATACGCAGTATTTT
CASSHGKDSTDTQYF
>TRBJ2-7|.|.|TRBV28
TGTGCCAGCAGTCCCCGGGGGTTCTACGAGCAGTACTTC
CASSPRGFYEQYF
>TRBJ1-2|.|.|TRBV19
TGTGCCAGTAGTATAGATTCCCCCCAGACCTATGGCTACACCTTC
CASSIDSPQTYGYTF
>TRBJ2-7|TRBD1|.|TRBV6-6
TGTGCCAGCAGGCCACCCGGGACAGCCACCTACGAGCAGTACTTC
CASRPPGTATYEQYF